The next 16 T cell receptor beta chains were all read from a single sample in a study of vaccination effects on CD4 cells after COVID-19 (dated by TCRdb to between 2022 and 2023). For these TCRs, the target antigens are not known. Libraries were prepared through the immunoSEQ multiplex PCR assay. TCRdb stores this immuneACCESS table with in-frame sequences only. Part of the clones is absent; in the studies checked, under half of the shortfall reflects unresolved V genes, and no reason is known for the rest. The sample profile shows some 25,000 clones; approximately 70% of them were found once. The ten largest clones represent under 15% of the sample. In the ViraFEST assay, PBMC were stimulated with viral peptide pools, and TCR sequencing was then used to find antigen-specific CD4+ T cell clonotypes based on their expansion. After roughly 11 days of culture, CD4+ T cells were isolated with the EasySep CD4+ T cell isolation kit. The absence of prior SARS-CoV-2 infection in healthy vaccine recipients was confirmed by negative nucleocapsid antibodies before and after vaccination.

The input for sequencing was CD4+ T cells from PBMCs cultured with HCoV-OC43 spike peptides, taken before COVID-19 vaccination. The intended sense of this specimen's cell subset or site label: HCoV-OC43 spike overlapping peptide pool stimulation. Receptors were obtained from a human donor who received a COVID-19 vaccine.

This clone was found once. V usage is TRBV19 and J usage is TRBJ1-6; TRBD1 matches at 7 bases. This CDR3 region has 16 residues. Germline trimming cut 9 bases from V and 3 bases from J; bases unmatched to any gene: 11. Germline lookup yields CDR1 LNHDA and CDR2 SQIVND (reference sequence). CDR3 DNA: TGTGCCAGCAAACGAAGGACAGGAATCTATAATTCACCCCTCCACTTT. This gives the protein CASKRRTGIYNSPLHF.

CDR3 bases: TGTGCCAGCAGCTTGGGGGGACGGCTTGAAGCTTTCTTT. Its translation: CASSLGGRLEAFF. This chain joins TRBV5-5 and TRBJ1-1; perhaps TRBD1 as D (5 bases). Germline V CDR1 and CDR2: SGHKS, YYEKEE (reference sequence). The CDR3 length is 13 residues. V dropped 0 bases and J dropped 7 bases, with 10 bases sitting between them. The full variable domain, rest sourced from reference TRBV5-5 and TRBJ1-1, is DAGVTQSPTHLIKTRGQQVTLRCSPISGHKSVSWYQQVLGQGPQFIFQYYEKEERGRGNFPDRFSARQFPNYSSELNVNALLLGDSALYLCASSLGGRLEAFFGQGTRLTVV.

The chain employs TRBV24-1 and TRBJ2-6; possible D gene TRBD1, 5 bases. The germline V gene has CDR1 KGHDR and CDR2 SFDVKD. The V and J ends lost 4 bases and 2 bases respectively, with 23 bases between them. CDR3 length: 20 amino acids. CDR3 DNA sequence: TGTGCCACCAGTGACCCCCGTTCAGGACATAGCAAAACTGGGGCCAACGTCCTGACTTTC. Its protein product is CATSDPRSGHSKTGANVLTF.

The CDR3 coding sequence is TGTGCCAGCAATCGGGGATCTGGAAACACCATATATTTT. This translates into CASNRGSGNTIYF. V usage is TRBV25-1 and J usage is TRBJ1-3; no clear D gene. CDR1 is MGHDK and CDR2 is SYGVNS in the germline V gene. The ends were cut back, 7 bases at V and 1 base at J, with 8 bases in the middle. This CDR3 has 13 amino acids. Complete variable domain (other parts from reference TRBV25-1 and TRBJ1-3): EADIYQTPRYLVIGTGKKITLECSQTMGHDKMYWYQQDPGMELHLIHYSYGVNSTEKGDLSSESTVSRIRTEHFPLTLESARPSHTSQYLCASNRGSGNTIYFGEGSWLTVV.

The chain has TRBV18 and TRBJ1-2; D may be TRBD1 (5 bases). The V gene lost 6 bases and the J gene lost 1 base, with 12 bases spanning the gap. The germline CDR1 and CDR2 sequences are KGHSH and LQKENI. The CDR3 runs to 14 residues. The CDR3 region is CASSVAGLNYGYTF. In DNA form, the CDR3 reads TGTGCCAGCTCCGTGGCAGGGCTTAACTATGGCTACACCTTC.

The chain has TRBV3-1 (or the pseudogene TRBV3-2) and TRBJ2-2, with 13 bases fitting TRBD2. In germline, CDR1 is LGHDT, CDR2 YNNKEL (reference sequence). CDR3 size: 18 residues. The ends lost 2 bases at V and 2 bases at J; junction bases unmatched: 5. CDR3 DNA sequence: TGTGCCAGCAGCCAACTACCGGGACTAGCGGGAAACACCGGGGAGCTGTTTTTT. Amino acids: CASSQLPGLAGNTGELFF.

The genes are TRBV7-2 and TRBJ2-1; weak D call: TRBD2 (5 bases). Germline V gives CDR1 SGHTA, CDR2 FQGNSA. This CDR3 comprises 17 residues. V lost 5 bases and J lost 0, with 17 bases in between. The CDR3: CASSLSAVSSSYNEQFF. The CDR3 DNA reads as TGTGCCAGCAGCCTTAGCGCGGTGAGTAGCTCCTACAATGAGCAGTTCTTC.

CDR3: CATGQSSGNTIYF. The CDR3 bases are TGTGCCACCGGACAGTCCTCTGGAAACACCATATATTTT. This chain links TRBV10-3 with TRBJ1-3; a weak D match, TRBD1 (6 bases). The CDR3 runs to 13 residues. Trimming pared 10 bases from V and 0 bases from J, leaving 10 bases between. Per germline, CDR1 ENHRY and CDR2 SYGVKD.

The chain uses TRBV5-4 and TRBJ1-1; D is undetermined. There are 15 residues in the CDR3. The V gene lost 0 bases and the J gene lost 2 bases, with 11 bases spanning the gap. In germline, CDR1 is SGHNT, CDR2 YYREEE (reference sequence). The CDR3 DNA reads TGTGCCAGCAGCTTGGCCGGTTGGGGAAACACTGAAGCTTTCTTT. This sequence encodes CASSLAGWGNTEAFF.

The rearrangement uses TRBV5-1 and TRBJ2-7; TRBD2 matches 13 bases. This CDR3 region has 19 residues. Germline V gives CDR1 SGHRS, CDR2 YFSETQ. V dropped 0 bases and J dropped 5; count of bases not matched to a gene: 14. CDR3: CASSLGLRTSGSRRDEQYF. In nucleotides, the CDR3 is TGCGCCAGCAGCTTGGGCCTTCGGACTAGCGGGAGCAGAAGGGACGAGCAGTACTTC.

This chain connects TRBV5-1 to TRBJ2-3, with TRBD1 matching 8 bases. The CDR3 runs to 16 residues. Germline trimming cut 0 bases from V and 3 bases from J; bases unmatched to any gene: 6. CDR1 is SGHRS, CDR2 YFSETQ, per germline. DNA for the CDR3: TGCGCCAGCAGCTTGGCCCGGCAGGGGGCTACAGATACGCAGTATTTT. As protein: CASSLARQGATDTQYF.

The chain is built from TRBV6-5 and TRBJ2-1; D is ambiguous. V was cut by 6 bases and J by 10 bases, with 13 bases left in between. The CDR3 sequence is 12 residues long. The germline gives CDR1 MNHEY, CDR2 SVGAGI. CDR3 in DNA: TGTGCCAGCAGCTCCCCCCCGAGGGAGCAGTTCTTC. It is translated as CASSSPPREQFF.

The chain combines TRBV25-1 with TRBJ2-5; D perhaps matches TRBD2 (6 bases). The CDR3 loop spans 11 amino acids. CDR1 and CDR2 from the germline V gene are MGHDK and SYGVNS. V dropped 5 bases and J dropped 7 bases, with 8 bases sitting between them. This CDR3 reads CASSYGGTQYF. For the CDR3, the DNA is TGTGCCAGCAGTTACGGGGGGACCCAGTACTTC.

This clone appeared once. This sequence joins TRBV11-2 and TRBJ2-2, with unresolved D. V lost 1 base, J lost 6 bases, and 6 bases lay in between. This CDR3 is 13 amino acids long. The germline V gene encodes CDR1 SGHAT and CDR2 FQNNGV. CDR3 sequence (DNA): TGTGCCAGCAGCTTAGGCGAGGCCGGGGAGCTGTTTTTT. Encoded protein: CASSLGEAGELFF. The complete variable domain, with remaining parts taken from reference TRBV11-2 and TRBJ2-2, reads EAGVAQSPRYKIIEKRQSVAFWCNPISGHATLYWYQQILGQGPKLLIQFQNNGVVDDSQLPKDRFSAERLKGVDSTLKIQPAKLEDSAVYLCASSLGEAGELFFGEGSRLTVL.

The gene calls are TRBV2 and TRBJ2-7; D may correspond to TRBD1 or TRBD2 (5 bases each). Trimming shortened V by 6 bases and J by 2 bases, and 17 bases separated the two germline ends. Germline V gives CDR1 SNHLY, CDR2 FYNNEI. The CDR3 consists of 15 residues. CDR3: CASRGVRTKAYEQYF. In DNA, the CDR3 is TGTGCCAGCAGGGGGGTGAGGACAAAGGCCTACGAGCAGTACTTC.

The chain recombines TRBV7-9 with TRBJ1-2; no reliable D call. In germline, CDR1 is SEHNR, CDR2 FQNEAQ (reference sequence). V shed 7 bases and J shed 4 bases, with 16 bases lying between them. The CDR3 totals 14 residues. The CDR3 nucleotides are TGTGCCAGCACCTACTCCGCAGCCATCTATGGCTACACCTTC. Its translation: CASTYSAAIYGYTF.